The source of this T cell receptor (beta chain) is a study of somatic mutations in cytotoxic T cells in rheumatoid arthritis. This clone appeared a few times. Healthy control subjects consisted of blood donors (median age roughly 52 years, range roughly 21-75; 55% female). Profiling relied on immunoSEQ multiplex PCR, and the TCRdb table lists in-frame clones only, not all of them. Here the sample spans 23,000 or so clones, 70% to 80% being singletons. This clonotype was sampled from a woman under 30 in good health. The sequenced sample was CD8+ T cells sorted from blood.

This CDR3 is CASSATSGSRGSYNEQFF. CDR3 DNA: TGTGCCAGCAGCGCGACTAGCGGGAGCCGAGGCTCCTACAATGAGCAGTTCTTC. This sequence joins TRBV9 and TRBJ2-1; TRBD2 aligns across 12 bases. V trimming: 3 bases; J trimming: 0 bases; junction bases outside the gene matches: 7. The CDR3 is made up of 18 amino acids. Germline CDR1 SGDLS, CDR2 YYNGEE.